A selection of T cell receptor beta chains follows, all from one sample in a study of blood T cell repertoires in COVID-19. Assay: immunoSEQ multiplex PCR; the TCRdb copy retains only in-frame clones and omits some. The sample yields 250,000 to 300,000 clones, around 86% seen once. The sequenced material came from peripheral blood. These receptors all stem from a woman aged 60-70 years with active or convalescent COVID-19. CDR3s include the opening cysteine and the closing phenylalanine or tryptophan. Each record gives: V gene, J gene, D gene, clone size, CDR3 protein, CDR3 DNA. A D gene is named only where the DNA matches it firmly. Clone size is stated in some rows and not others, as once, few, many or a class when expanded.

>TRBV4-1|TRBJ2-7|TRBD1|.
CASSQDPGGMSYEQYF
TGCGCCAGCAGCCAAGATCCAGGGGGCATGTCCTACGAGCAGTACTTC
>TRBV4-1|TRBJ2-4|TRBD1|.
CASSQPTGENIQYF
TGCGCCAGCAGCCAACCGACAGGGGAGAACATTCAGTACTTC
>TRBV30|TRBJ1-5|TRBD1|once
CAWRGQFKQPQHF
TGTGCCTGGAGGGGACAGTTCAAACAGCCCCAGCATTTT
>TRBV6-5|TRBJ2-5|.|few
CASSYRGRETQYF
TGTGCCAGCAGTTACAGGGGTAGGGAGACCCAGTACTTC
>TRBV6-2/TRBV6-3|TRBJ2-7|TRBD1|.
CASSYWDSSYEQYF
TGTGCCAGCAGTTACTGGGACAGCTCCTACGAGCAGTACTTC
>TRBV7-9|TRBJ2-7|.|.
CASSTGEASYEQYF
TGTGCCAGCAGCACCGGAGAGGCATCCTACGAGCAGTACTTC
>TRBV5-4|TRBJ1-2|.|.
CASSLKSVGGGLYGYTF
TGTGCCAGCAGCTTGAAATCTGTTGGTGGAGGGTTATATGGCTACACCTTC
>TRBV7-2|TRBJ1-1|.|.
CASRLSPNTEAFF
TGTGCCAGCAGACTATCACCGAACACTGAAGCTTTCTTT
>TRBV4-1|TRBJ1-2|TRBD1|.
CASSHGGQGGYGYTF
TGCGCCAGCAGCCACGGGGGACAGGGAGGCTATGGCTACACCTTC
>TRBV7-7|TRBJ2-7|.|.
CASSLGGRSYEQYF
TGTGCCAGCAGCTTAGGTGGCAGATCCTACGAGCAGTACTTC
>TRBV30|TRBJ1-4|.|.
CAWRGEVVQKLFF
TGTGCCTGGAGGGGAGAGGTTGTCCAAAAACTGTTTTTT
>TRBV5-5|TRBJ1-3|.|.
CASSLYISGNTIYF
TGTGCCAGCAGCTTGTACATCTCTGGAAACACCATATATTTT
>TRBV27|TRBJ2-1|TRBD2|.
CASSFSGGGEQFF
TGTGCCAGCAGTTTCAGCGGGGGGGGTGAGCAGTTCTTC
>TRBV30|TRBJ2-2|TRBD1|.
CASLGGTGVKGGSTGELFF
TGTGCCTCCCTAGGGGGGACAGGGGTAAAAGGGGGGTCCACCGGGGAGCTGTTTTTT
>TRBV10-3|TRBJ2-3|.|.
CAIHEGGDTQYF
TGTGCCATCCATGAGGGCGGAGATACGCAGTATTTT
>TRBV5-1|TRBJ2-1|TRBD2|.
CASSLAWGGYNEQFF
TGCGCCAGCAGCTTGGCCTGGGGGGGCTACAATGAGCAGTTCTTC
>TRBV27|TRBJ2-1|TRBD1|.
CASSHDLRQGGFGEQFF
TGTGCCAGCAGTCATGATCTCAGACAGGGGGGATTCGGTGAGCAGTTCTTC
>TRBV20-1|TRBJ2-7|TRBD1|.
CSARGDSVQYF
TGCAGTGCTAGAGGGGACAGTGTGCAGTACTTC
>TRBV5-5|TRBJ1-6|.|.
CASSLDLLRAPLHF
TGTGCCAGCAGCTTGGATCTCCTACGGGCACCCCTCCACTTT
>TRBV27|TRBJ2-3|.|.
CASSLGVTAGDTQYF
TGTGCCAGCAGTCTAGGCGTGACAGCAGGCGATACGCAGTATTTT
>TRBV19|TRBJ2-4|.|.
CASSIPGAPHIQYF
TGTGCCAGTAGTATCCCAGGGGCCCCCCACATTCAGTACTTC
>TRBV29-1|TRBJ2-7|TRBD1|.
CSVDGQGAHEQYF
TGCAGCGTTGACGGACAGGGGGCCCACGAGCAGTACTTC
>TRBV20-1|TRBJ2-3|.|.
CSASLRSGDTQYF
TGCAGTGCTAGTCTCAGGTCCGGAGATACGCAGTATTTT
>TRBV9|TRBJ1-1|TRBD1|few
CASSGLPGTARRAFF
TGTGCCAGCAGCGGATTACCCGGGACAGCCCGCCGAGCTTTCTTT
>TRBV7-9|TRBJ2-7|.|.
CASSLDGGSYEQYF
TGTGCCAGCAGCTTAGATGGAGGGTCCTACGAGCAGTACTTC
>TRBV25-1|TRBJ1-4|.|once
CASSYFNEKLFF
TGTGCCAGCAGTTACTTTAATGAAAAACTGTTTTTT
>TRBV27|TRBJ2-1|TRBD2|.
CASTATSGGFYNEQFF
TGTGCCAGCACCGCAACTAGCGGGGGCTTTTACAATGAGCAGTTCTTC
>TRBV27|TRBJ1-2|.|.
CASSRGYGYTF
TGTGCCAGCAGCAGGGGTTATGGCTACACCTTC
>TRBV11-2|TRBJ1-5|TRBD1|.
CASSLDRGGNQPQHF
TGTGCCAGCAGCTTAGACAGGGGGGGCAATCAGCCCCAGCATTTT
>TRBV4-2|TRBJ2-1|.|few
CASSQGLGRYNEQFF
TGTGCCAGCAGCCAAGGCCTAGGGAGGTACAATGAGCAGTTCTTC
>TRBV7-3|TRBJ2-3|TRBD1|.
CASSHTGDRTDTQYF
TGTGCCAGCAGCCACACAGGGGATCGCACAGATACGCAGTATTTT
>TRBV2|TRBJ2-7|TRBD1|.
CASSVAVQGALEQYF
TGTGCCAGCAGTGTGGCCGTTCAGGGGGCACTCGAGCAGTACTTC
>TRBV11-3|TRBJ2-1|.|.
CASSSGLFYNEQFF
TGTGCCAGCAGCTCCGGACTCTTCTACAATGAGCAGTTCTTC
>TRBV12-3/TRBV12-4|TRBJ1-2|.|.
CASSLGSYGYTF
TGTGCCAGCAGTTTAGGTAGCTATGGCTACACCTTC
>TRBV6-6|TRBJ2-7|.|few
CASSYPDYEQYF
TGTGCCAGCAGTTACCCAGATTACGAGCAGTACTTC
>TRBV10-1|TRBJ1-5|TRBD1|.
CASSTTGTGRNQPQHF
TGCGCCAGCAGTACCACCGGGACAGGGAGGAATCAGCCCCAGCATTTT
>TRBV5-4|TRBJ1-2|.|.
CASSSGQGDNYGYTF
TGTGCCAGCAGCTCCGGTCAAGGAGATAACTATGGCTACACCTTC
>TRBV6-5|TRBJ1-1|TRBD1|.
CASQDRGGSEAFF
TGTGCCAGTCAGGACAGGGGTGGTTCTGAAGCTTTCTTT
>TRBV27|TRBJ1-5|.|.
CASSLGQYNQPQHF
TGTGCCAGCAGTTTAGGGCAGTACAATCAGCCCCAGCATTTT
>TRBV25-1|TRBJ1-4|.|.
CASSDRINEKLFF
TGTGCCAGCAGTGACAGGATAAATGAAAAACTGTTTTTT
>TRBV20-1|TRBJ1-1|.|once
CSARVRTEAFF
TGCAGTGCCAGGGTCCGCACTGAAGCTTTCTTT
>TRBV6-5|TRBJ1-5|.|once
CATRGGYNQPQHF
TGTGCCACTAGGGGGGGCTACAATCAGCCCCAGCATTTT
>TRBV12-3/TRBV12-4|TRBJ2-3|.|.
CASSLTSRDTQYF
TGTGCCAGCAGTTTGACTAGTAGAGATACGCAGTATTTT
>TRBV9|TRBJ2-5|TRBD1|.
CASSLRDRVSQETQYF
TGTGCCAGCAGCCTCCGGGACAGGGTATCCCAAGAGACCCAGTACTTC
>TRBV4-1|TRBJ2-7|TRBD1|.
CASSQLKPTGTNYEQYF
TGCGCCAGCAGCCAACTAAAACCGACAGGGACCAACTACGAGCAGTACTTC
>TRBV3-1/TRBV3-2|TRBJ1-2|.|.
CASSQGAHPYGYTF
TGTGCCAGCAGCCAAGGGGCCCATCCCTATGGCTACACCTTC
>TRBV6-2/TRBV6-3|TRBJ1-1|.|.
CASGRLVNTEAFF
TGTGCCAGCGGCCGACTGGTGAACACTGAAGCTTTCTTT
>TRBV10-3|TRBJ2-3|.|.
CAISSRDYRRSDTQYF
TGTGCCATCAGCTCCCGAGACTACCGAAGGTCAGATACGCAGTATTTT
>TRBV10-1|TRBJ2-3|.|.
CASSPTGFVEDTQYF
TGCGCCAGCAGCCCAACAGGGTTTGTGGAAGATACGCAGTATTTT